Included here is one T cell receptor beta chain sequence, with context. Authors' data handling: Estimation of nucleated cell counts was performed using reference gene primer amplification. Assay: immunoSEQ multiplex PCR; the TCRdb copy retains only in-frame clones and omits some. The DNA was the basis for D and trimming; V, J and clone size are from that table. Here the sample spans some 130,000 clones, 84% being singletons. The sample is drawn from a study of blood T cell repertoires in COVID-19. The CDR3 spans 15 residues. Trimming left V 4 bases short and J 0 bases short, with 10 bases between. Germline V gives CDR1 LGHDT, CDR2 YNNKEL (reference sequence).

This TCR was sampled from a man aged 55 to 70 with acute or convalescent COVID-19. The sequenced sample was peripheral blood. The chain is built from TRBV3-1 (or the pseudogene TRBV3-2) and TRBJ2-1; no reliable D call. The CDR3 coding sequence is TGTGCCAGCAGCCCCCCGTTGAGCTCCTACAATGAGCAGTTCTTC. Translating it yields CASSPPLSSYNEQFF.